Listed below are T cell receptor beta chains from one sample, sequenced in a study of T cells in Graves' hyperthyroidism and ophthalmopathy. TCRdb independently ran MiXCR on the multiplex PCR reads; one entry per CDR3 protein. This sample has 380,000 or so distinct CDR3 sequences; roughly 19% occur once, and the top ten carry around 4%. Material for sequencing was blood. The receptors come from a woman younger than 30 with Graves' hyperthyroidism. Both conserved end residues are part of each CDR3. A D gene is named only where the DNA matches it firmly. Size tells how often a clone was seen (once, few, many) or the class of an expanded clone, and some rows leave it out.

D gene	clone size	V gene	J gene	CDR3 protein	CDR3 DNA
NA	many	TRBV19	TRBJ1-2	CASSTDSTPLGYTF	TGTGCCAGTAGTACAGACAGTACGCCTCTTGGCTACACCTTC
NA	many	TRBV6-1	TRBJ2-2	CASSARRGTGELFF	TGTGCCAGCAGTGCAAGGAGGGGGACCGGGGAGCTGTTTTTT
NA	NA	TRBV28	TRBJ1-6	CASSSGPNINSPLHF	TGTGCCAGCAGCTCCGGGCCGAATATCAATTCACCCCTCCACTTT
NA	many	TRBV5-1	TRBJ1-1	CASSFYSGAEAFF	TGCGCCAGCAGCTTTTATTCGGGGGCTGAAGCTTTCTTT
NA	NA	TRBV2	TRBJ1-3	CASSEDGNSGNTIYF	TGTGCCAGCAGTGAAGACGGGAACTCTGGAAACACCATATATTTT
TRBD1	NA	TRBV4-1	TRBJ2-5	CASSRATGGVAETQYF	TGCGCCAGCAGCCGCGCCACAGGGGGAGTCGCAGAGACCCAGTACTTC
NA	many	TRBV6-1	TRBJ1-1	CASRQDEAFF	TGTGCCAGCAGGCAAGATGAAGCTTTCTTT
TRBD2	NA	TRBV20-1	TRBJ2-5	CSASLRGRGGPQETQYF	TGCAGTGCTAGTCTTCGGGGGCGGGGGGGCCCCCAAGAGACCCAGTACTTC
NA	few	TRBV7-3	TRBJ1-1	CASSPRGGSEAFF	TGTGCCAGCAGCCCTCGGGGGGGCTCGGAAGCTTTCTTT
TRBD1	many	TRBV4-1	TRBJ1-1	CASSHVRTGSEAFF	TGCGCCAGCAGCCACGTACGGACAGGGTCTGAAGCTTTCTTT
NA	many	TRBV3-1	TRBJ1-1	CASSQAGHAAFF	TGTGCCAGCAGCCAAGCCGGCCACGCGGCTTTCTTT
NA	many	TRBV2	TRBJ2-7	CASRLAQSYEQYF	TGTGCCAGCAGGCTAGCCCAATCCTACGAGCAGTACTTC
NA	NA	TRBV28	TRBJ1-1	CASSSFGRNTEAFF	TGTGCCAGCAGTTCGTTCGGCCGAAACACTGAAGCTTTCTTT
NA	NA	TRBV4-1	TRBJ2-7	CASSQGYGDLREQYF	TGCGCCAGCAGCCAAGGCTACGGAGACCTCCGCGAGCAGTACTTC